Listed below are T cell receptor beta chains from one sample, sequenced in a study of CD8 T cells in ankylosing spondylitis. Each CDR3 protein is one row after TCRdb ran MiXCR on the 5' RACE reads. The sample comprises roughly 46,000 distinct CDR3 sequences, 4% of which are singletons, and roughly 4.2% rests with the top ten. The specimen was blood, either unsorted or a sorted T cell fraction (not recorded which). The receptors were gathered from a female donor with ankylosing spondylitis or in good health (not recorded which). Each CDR3 is given with its conserved first and last residue. The order of the fields is clone size, D gene, J gene, V gene, CDR3 protein, CDR3 DNA. D genes are given only for firm matches. Clone size, where shown, is once, few, many, or a class for clones that have expanded.

abundance: many; d_gene: -; j_gene: TRBJ2-3; v_gene: TRBV9; CDR3aa: CASSLDVGTRTDTQYF; CDR3nt: TGTGCCAGCAGCCTCGACGTCGGGACTCGCACAGATACGCAGTATTTT
abundance: -; d_gene: -; j_gene: TRBJ2-7; v_gene: TRBV9; CDR3aa: CASSVGGTGYEQYF; CDR3nt: TGTGCCAGCAGCGTAGGAGGTACAGGCTACGAGCAGTACTTC
abundance: medium-sized; d_gene: -; j_gene: TRBJ2-6; v_gene: TRBV9; CDR3aa: CASKGEWGHGANVLTF; CDR3nt: TGTGCCAGCAAAGGCGAGTGGGGCCATGGGGCCAACGTCCTGACTTTC
abundance: many; d_gene: -; j_gene: TRBJ1-2; v_gene: TRBV9; CDR3aa: CASSARTGGYGYTF; CDR3nt: TGTGCCAGCAGCGCCAGGACGGGTGGGTATGGCTACACCTTC
abundance: many; d_gene: TRBD1; j_gene: TRBJ1-1; v_gene: TRBV9; CDR3aa: CASSVDFRGGMNTEAFF; CDR3nt: TGTGCCAGCAGCGTCGATTTCAGGGGGGGCATGAACACTGAAGCTTTCTTT
abundance: -; d_gene: TRBD2; j_gene: TRBJ2-7; v_gene: TRBV9; CDR3aa: CASSSERGSYEQYF; CDR3nt: TGTGCCAGCAGCTCAGAGCGGGGTTCCTACGAGCAGTACTTC
abundance: many; d_gene: TRBD1; j_gene: TRBJ2-2; v_gene: TRBV9; CDR3aa: CASSGPGQGRTGELFF; CDR3nt: TGTGCCAGCAGCGGCCCGGGACAGGGTCGCACCGGGGAGCTGTTTTTT
abundance: many; d_gene: -; j_gene: TRBJ1-4; v_gene: TRBV9; CDR3aa: CASSLRGRGEKLFF; CDR3nt: TGTGCCAGCAGCCTCAGGGGAAGGGGGGAAAAACTGTTTTTT
abundance: many; d_gene: -; j_gene: TRBJ2-5; v_gene: TRBV9; CDR3aa: CASSYVPGHKETQYF; CDR3nt: TGTGCCAGCAGTTATGTTCCCGGACACAAAGAGACCCAGTACTTC
abundance: many; d_gene: -; j_gene: TRBJ2-3; v_gene: TRBV9; CDR3aa: CASSPRHQRTDTQYF; CDR3nt: TGTGCCAGCAGCCCCCGACACCAACGCACAGATACGCAGTATTTT
abundance: -; d_gene: -; j_gene: TRBJ1-4; v_gene: TRBV9; CDR3aa: CASTVDGQLTEKLLF; CDR3nt: TGTGCCAGCACCGTAGACGGACAGTTAACTGAAAAACTGCTTTTT
abundance: many; d_gene: -; j_gene: TRBJ1-1; v_gene: TRBV9; CDR3aa: CASSEMASPNTEAFF; CDR3nt: TGTGCCAGCAGCGAAATGGCCAGCCCGAACACTGAAGCTTTCTTT
abundance: many; d_gene: -; j_gene: TRBJ2-1; v_gene: TRBV9; CDR3aa: CASSSLEGASEQFF; CDR3nt: TGTGCCAGCAGCTCCCTGGAAGGGGCCAGCGAGCAGTTCTTC
abundance: many; d_gene: -; j_gene: TRBJ2-7; v_gene: TRBV9; CDR3aa: CASSAGTRPYEQYF; CDR3nt: TGTGCCAGCAGCGCCGGGACAAGGCCCTACGAGCAGTACTTC
abundance: many; d_gene: -; j_gene: TRBJ2-7; v_gene: TRBV9; CDR3aa: CASSVVGSGYEQYF; CDR3nt: TGTGCCAGCAGCGTCGTGGGGTCTGGCTACGAGCAGTACTTC
abundance: many; d_gene: -; j_gene: TRBJ2-3; v_gene: TRBV9; CDR3aa: CASSVALAGGDTQYF; CDR3nt: TGTGCCAGCAGCGTAGCGTTGGCAGGGGGGGATACGCAGTATTTT
abundance: many; d_gene: -; j_gene: TRBJ1-1; v_gene: TRBV9; CDR3aa: CASSQYGGTEAFF; CDR3nt: TGTGCCAGCAGCCAGTATGGCGGCACTGAAGCTTTCTTT
abundance: many; d_gene: -; j_gene: TRBJ2-1; v_gene: TRBV9; CDR3aa: CASSVESRGLDNEQFF; CDR3nt: TGTGCCAGCAGCGTAGAGTCCCGGGGTTTGGACAATGAGCAGTTCTTC
abundance: many; d_gene: TRBD2; j_gene: TRBJ2-1; v_gene: TRBV9; CDR3aa: CASSFSGGTANEQFF; CDR3nt: TGTGCCAGCAGCTTTAGCGGGGGGACGGCCAATGAGCAGTTCTTC
abundance: many; d_gene: -; j_gene: TRBJ1-1; v_gene: TRBV9; CDR3aa: CASNQQGSNSEAFF; CDR3nt: TGTGCCAGCAACCAACAGGGCTCGAACAGTGAAGCTTTCTTT
abundance: many; d_gene: -; j_gene: TRBJ2-1; v_gene: TRBV9; CDR3aa: CASSVVSTAYNEQFF; CDR3nt: TGTGCCAGCAGCGTAGTAAGTACCGCCTACAATGAGCAGTTCTTC
abundance: -; d_gene: TRBD1; j_gene: TRBJ2-4; v_gene: TRBV9; CDR3aa: CASSSRTGTNIQYF; CDR3nt: TGTGCCAGCAGCTCCCGGACAGGGACGAACATTCAGTACTTC
abundance: many; d_gene: -; j_gene: TRBJ2-1; v_gene: TRBV9; CDR3aa: CASSVVTSLDEQFF; CDR3nt: TGTGCCAGCAGCGTAGTAACTAGCTTGGATGAGCAGTTCTTC
abundance: medium-sized; d_gene: -; j_gene: TRBJ2-3; v_gene: TRBV9; CDR3aa: CASSLMGALADTQYF; CDR3nt: TGTGCCAGCAGTCTCATGGGGGCGTTAGCAGATACGCAGTATTTT
abundance: many; d_gene: -; j_gene: TRBJ1-1; v_gene: TRBV9; CDR3aa: CASSGPTNLNTEAFF; CDR3nt: TGTGCCAGCAGCGGCCCCACAAATCTGAACACTGAAGCTTTCTTT
abundance: many; d_gene: TRBD1; j_gene: TRBJ1-6; v_gene: TRBV9; CDR3aa: CASSTTGVNSPLHF; CDR3nt: TGTGCCAGCAGTACAACAGGGGTAAATTCACCCCTCCACTTT
abundance: -; d_gene: -; j_gene: TRBJ2-2; v_gene: TRBV9; CDR3aa: CASSVGPENTGELFF; CDR3nt: TGTGCCAGCAGCGTAGGGCCCGAGAACACCGGGGAGCTGTTTTTT
abundance: many; d_gene: TRBD1; j_gene: TRBJ2-7; v_gene: TRBV9; CDR3aa: CASSSSPGQGGEQYF; CDR3nt: TGTGCCAGCAGCTCCTCCCCGGGACAGGGTGGCGAGCAGTACTTC
abundance: many; d_gene: TRBD2; j_gene: TRBJ2-2; v_gene: TRBV9; CDR3aa: CASSEGRVTGELFF; CDR3nt: TGTGCCAGCAGCGAGGGGAGGGTTACCGGGGAGCTGTTTTTT
abundance: many; d_gene: -; j_gene: TRBJ1-3; v_gene: TRBV9; CDR3aa: CASSPQGSLSGNTIYF; CDR3nt: TGTGCCAGCAGCCCTCAGGGATCCCTCTCTGGAAACACCATATATTTT
abundance: few; d_gene: -; j_gene: TRBJ2-3; v_gene: TRBV9; CDR3aa: CASSALPPGVTSTDTQYF; CDR3nt: TGTGCCAGCAGCGCCCTCCCCCCCGGCGTAACTAGCACAGATACGCAGTATTTT
abundance: many; d_gene: -; j_gene: TRBJ2-3; v_gene: TRBV9; CDR3aa: CASGGYTDTQYF; CDR3nt: TGTGCCAGCGGGGGGTACACAGATACGCAGTATTTT
abundance: few; d_gene: TRBD1; j_gene: TRBJ2-7; v_gene: TRBV7-3; CDR3aa: CASSGTAYEQYF; CDR3nt: TGTGCCAGCAGCGGGACAGCCTACGAGCAGTACTTC
abundance: many; d_gene: TRBD1; j_gene: TRBJ2-3; v_gene: TRBV23-1; CDR3aa: CASSHSTGVGDTQYF; CDR3nt: TGCGCCAGCAGTCACAGCACAGGGGTGGGGGATACGCAGTATTTT
abundance: many; d_gene: -; j_gene: TRBJ2-7; v_gene: TRBV9; CDR3aa: CASSVGTSGIYEQYF; CDR3nt: TGTGCCAGCAGCGTAGGAACTAGTGGGATCTACGAGCAGTACTTC
abundance: -; d_gene: TRBD2; j_gene: TRBJ2-2; v_gene: TRBV9; CDR3aa: CASSVDGTRTGELFF; CDR3nt: TGTGCCAGCAGCGTAGATGGGACTAGGACCGGGGAGCTGTTTTTT
abundance: few; d_gene: TRBD2; j_gene: TRBJ2-3; v_gene: TRBV9; CDR3aa: CASSLELAGGQDTQYF; CDR3nt: TGTGCCAGCAGCTTAGAACTAGCGGGGGGCCAAGATACGCAGTATTTT
abundance: many; d_gene: -; j_gene: TRBJ2-7; v_gene: TRBV9; CDR3aa: CASSVGVDNYEQYF; CDR3nt: TGTGCCAGCAGCGTAGGGGTGGACAACTACGAGCAGTACTTC
abundance: many; d_gene: -; j_gene: TRBJ1-6; v_gene: TRBV9; CDR3aa: CASSVDSGNSPLHF; CDR3nt: TGTGCCAGCAGCGTAGACAGTGGTAATTCACCCCTCCACTTT
abundance: many; d_gene: TRBD1; j_gene: TRBJ2-1; v_gene: TRBV9; CDR3aa: CASSSAGQGTYNEQFF; CDR3nt: TGTGCCAGCAGCAGCGCCGGACAGGGGACCTACAATGAGCAGTTCTTC
abundance: many; d_gene: -; j_gene: TRBJ2-3; v_gene: TRBV9; CDR3aa: CASSVGVSTDTQYF; CDR3nt: TGTGCCAGCAGCGTAGGAGTTTCCACAGATACGCAGTATTTT
abundance: many; d_gene: -; j_gene: TRBJ1-1; v_gene: TRBV9; CDR3aa: CASTPTDLNTEAFF; CDR3nt: TGTGCCAGCACCCCGACAGACCTGAACACTGAAGCTTTCTTT
abundance: many; d_gene: -; j_gene: TRBJ2-2; v_gene: TRBV9; CDR3aa: CASSVGLSENTGELFF; CDR3nt: TGTGCCAGCAGCGTAGGACTGAGCGAGAACACCGGGGAGCTGTTTTTT
abundance: few; d_gene: -; j_gene: TRBJ2-1; v_gene: TRBV9; CDR3aa: CASSVAAESYNEQFF; CDR3nt: TGTGCCAGCAGCGTTGCGGCCGAATCCTACAATGAGCAGTTCTTC
abundance: many; d_gene: -; j_gene: TRBJ2-3; v_gene: TRBV9; CDR3aa: CASSVAGFASTDTQYF; CDR3nt: TGTGCCAGCAGCGTAGCCGGTTTTGCTAGCACAGATACGCAGTATTTT
abundance: many; d_gene: TRBD1; j_gene: TRBJ2-1; v_gene: TRBV9; CDR3aa: CASSVRQGNSEQFF; CDR3nt: TGTGCCAGCAGCGTAAGACAGGGGAACAGTGAGCAGTTCTTC
abundance: many; d_gene: -; j_gene: TRBJ1-2; v_gene: TRBV9; CDR3aa: CASSVGDSLNYGYTF; CDR3nt: TGTGCCAGCAGCGTAGGGGACTCCCTTAACTATGGCTACACCTTC
abundance: many; d_gene: -; j_gene: TRBJ2-2; v_gene: TRBV9; CDR3aa: CASSAKAGTGELFF; CDR3nt: TGTGCCAGCAGCGCCAAGGCGGGGACCGGGGAGCTGTTTTTT
abundance: many; d_gene: -; j_gene: TRBJ1-1; v_gene: TRBV9; CDR3aa: CASSVPPENTEAFF; CDR3nt: TGTGCCAGCAGCGTCCCGCCGGAAAACACTGAAGCTTTCTTT
abundance: many; d_gene: -; j_gene: TRBJ2-5; v_gene: TRBV9; CDR3aa: CASSVSGEEETQYF; CDR3nt: TGTGCCAGCAGCGTTTCAGGGGAAGAAGAGACCCAGTACTTC
abundance: many; d_gene: -; j_gene: TRBJ1-2; v_gene: TRBV9; CDR3aa: CASSVGTGSGYTF; CDR3nt: TGTGCCAGCAGCGTAGGGACCGGTTCGGGCTACACCTTC
abundance: many; d_gene: -; j_gene: TRBJ2-3; v_gene: TRBV9; CDR3aa: CASSLTEGNTQYF; CDR3nt: TGTGCCAGCAGCCTTACTGAGGGCAATACGCAGTATTTT
abundance: many; d_gene: -; j_gene: TRBJ1-2; v_gene: TRBV9; CDR3aa: CASSVGDLGGYTF; CDR3nt: TGTGCCAGCAGCGTAGGAGACTTGGGGGGCTACACCTTC
abundance: -; d_gene: -; j_gene: TRBJ1-4; v_gene: TRBV9; CDR3aa: CASSPGGGGREKLFF; CDR3nt: TGTGCCAGCAGCCCTGGGGGCGGGGGACGTGAAAAACTGTTTTTT
abundance: medium-sized; d_gene: -; j_gene: TRBJ1-5; v_gene: TRBV9; CDR3aa: CASSVGTLQQPQHF; CDR3nt: TGTGCCAGCAGCGTTGGGACTTTACAGCAGCCCCAGCATTTT
abundance: many; d_gene: TRBD1; j_gene: TRBJ2-7; v_gene: TRBV9; CDR3aa: CASSPTGQTYEQYF; CDR3nt: TGTGCCAGCAGCCCGACGGGACAGACCTACGAGCAGTACTTC
abundance: medium-sized; d_gene: -; j_gene: TRBJ1-1; v_gene: TRBV9; CDR3aa: CASSSRTEGNTEAFF; CDR3nt: TGTGCCAGCAGCTCAAGGACAGAGGGGAACACTGAAGCTTTCTTT
abundance: many; d_gene: TRBD1; j_gene: TRBJ1-3; v_gene: TRBV9; CDR3aa: CASSVGGTGPMFSGNTIYF; CDR3nt: TGTGCCAGCAGCGTAGGGGGGACAGGACCGATGTTCTCTGGAAACACCATATATTTT
abundance: many; d_gene: TRBD2; j_gene: TRBJ2-1; v_gene: TRBV9; CDR3aa: CASSVGLAGVEQFF; CDR3nt: TGTGCCAGCAGCGTAGGGCTAGCGGGGGTTGAGCAGTTCTTC